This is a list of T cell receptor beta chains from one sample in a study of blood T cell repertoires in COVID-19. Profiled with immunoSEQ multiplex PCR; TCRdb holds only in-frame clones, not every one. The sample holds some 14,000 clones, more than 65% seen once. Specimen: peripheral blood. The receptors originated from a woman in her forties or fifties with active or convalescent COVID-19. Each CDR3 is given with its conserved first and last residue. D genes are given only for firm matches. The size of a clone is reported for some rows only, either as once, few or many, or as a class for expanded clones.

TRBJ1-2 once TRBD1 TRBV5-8 CASSFPTGVVIYGYTF TGTGCCAGCAGCTTCCCGACAGGGGTTGTGATCTATGGCTACACCTTC
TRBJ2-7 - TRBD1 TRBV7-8 CASSLDRGSYEQYF TGTGCCAGCAGCTTAGACAGGGGATCCTACGAGCAGTACTTC
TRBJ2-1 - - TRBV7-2 CASSKLAWGPSYNEQFF TGTGCCAGCAGCAAACTAGCGTGGGGGCCTTCCTACAATGAGCAGTTCTTC
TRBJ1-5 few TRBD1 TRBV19 CASSKLSDRGRQPQHF TGTGCCAGTAGTAAGTTATCGGACAGGGGCCGTCAGCCCCAGCATTTT
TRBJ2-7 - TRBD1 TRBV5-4 CASSWGTGVDEQYF TGTGCCAGCAGCTGGGGGACAGGCGTTGACGAGCAGTACTTC
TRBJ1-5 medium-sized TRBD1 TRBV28 CASRGQGDQPQHF TGTGCCAGCAGGGGACAGGGAGATCAGCCCCAGCATTTT
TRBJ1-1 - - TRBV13 CASSLGQLNTEAFF TGTGCCAGCAGCTTAGGGCAGTTGAACACTGAAGCTTTCTTT
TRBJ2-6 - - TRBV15 CATSRDPRDSGANVLTF TGTGCCACCAGCAGAGACCCGAGAGACTCTGGGGCCAACGTCCTGACTTTC
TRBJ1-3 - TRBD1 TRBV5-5 CASSLGAGQGLFSGNTIYF TGTGCCAGCAGCTTGGGTGCGGGACAGGGATTGTTCTCTGGAAACACCATATATTTT
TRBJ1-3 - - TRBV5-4 CASSADGDSGNTIYF TGTGCCAGCAGTGCCGACGGAGACTCTGGAAACACCATATATTTT
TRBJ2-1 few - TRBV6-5 CASSFGTLGHEQFF TGTGCCAGCAGTTTCGGGACACTCGGGCATGAGCAGTTCTTC
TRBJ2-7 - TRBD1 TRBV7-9 CASSEGTGHGEQYF TGTGCCAGCAGCGAAGGGACAGGGCACGGCGAGCAGTACTTC
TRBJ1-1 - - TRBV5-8 CASSWGANEAFF TGTGCCAGCAGCTGGGGCGCTAATGAAGCTTTCTTT
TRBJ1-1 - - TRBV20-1 CSARTGLLVPF TGCAGTGCCCGTACAGGGCTCTTAGTCCCATTT
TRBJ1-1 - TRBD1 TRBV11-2 CASSLVWTGGREAFF TGTGCCAGCAGCTTAGTCTGGACAGGGGGCCGGGAAGCTTTCTTT
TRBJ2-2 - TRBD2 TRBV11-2 CASRTWGGTNTGELFF TGTGCCAGCAGAACCTGGGGGGGGACGAACACCGGGGAGCTGTTTTTT
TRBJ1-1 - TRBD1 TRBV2 CASSEAGTGQGVNTEAFF TGTGCCAGCAGTGAAGCCGGCACAGGGCAGGGGGTGAACACTGAAGCTTTCTTT
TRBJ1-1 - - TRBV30 CAWSLLGANTEAFF TGTGCCTGGAGCTTGTTAGGGGCGAACACTGAAGCTTTCTTT
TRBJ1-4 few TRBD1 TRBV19 CASWDRIEKLFF TGTGCCAGCTGGGACAGGATCGAAAAACTGTTTTTT
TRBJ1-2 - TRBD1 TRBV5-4 CASSQDRGDGYTF TGTGCCAGCAGCCAGGACAGGGGGGATGGCTACACCTTC
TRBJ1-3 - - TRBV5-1 CASSPDLGATGNTIYF TGCGCCAGCAGCCCCGATCTTGGGGCCACTGGAAACACCATATATTTT
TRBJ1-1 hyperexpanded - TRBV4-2 CASSQSPGVNTEAFF TGTGCCAGCAGCCAATCTCCGGGTGTCAACACTGAAGCTTTCTTT
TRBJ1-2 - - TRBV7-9 CASSLGTGTPYGYTF TGTGCCAGCAGCTTAGGAACAGGGACCCCCTATGGCTACACCTTC
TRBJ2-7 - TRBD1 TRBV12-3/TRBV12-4 CASSPGQAYEQYF TGTGCCAGCAGTCCGGGACAGGCCTACGAGCAGTACTTC
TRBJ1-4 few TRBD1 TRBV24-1 CATSDAGTADEKLFF TGTGCCACCAGTGATGCCGGGACAGCTGATGAAAAACTGTTTTTT
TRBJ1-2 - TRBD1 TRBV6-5 CASLPPGGNYGYTF TGTGCCAGTCTCCCCCCAGGGGGCAACTATGGCTACACCTTC
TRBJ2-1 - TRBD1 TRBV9 CASSVSQGINEQFF TGTGCCAGCAGCGTCTCACAGGGGATCAATGAGCAGTTCTTC
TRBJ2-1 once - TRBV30 CAWTQRGGSLGKNEQFF TGTGCCTGGACACAAAGAGGGGGAAGTTTGGGGAAAAATGAGCAGTTCTTC
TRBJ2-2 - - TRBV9 CASSVGGQGHTGELFF TGTGCCAGCAGCGTAGGTGGGCAGGGGCACACCGGGGAGCTGTTTTTT
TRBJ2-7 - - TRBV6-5 CASSYRDTGPYEQYF TGTGCCAGCAGTTACAGGGACACGGGACCGTACGAGCAGTACTTC
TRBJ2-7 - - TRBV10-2 CASSGWREQYF TGCGCCAGCAGTGGGTGGAGGGAGCAGTACTTC
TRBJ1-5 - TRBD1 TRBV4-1 CASSITQGARNQPQHF TGCGCCAGCAGCATAACGCAGGGGGCCCGCAATCAGCCCCAGCATTTT
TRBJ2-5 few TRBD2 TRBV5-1 CASSFGGRQETQYF TGCGCCAGCAGCTTCGGGGGGAGACAAGAGACCCAGTACTTC
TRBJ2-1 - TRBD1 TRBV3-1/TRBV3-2 CASSLQTGGSNEQFF TGTGCCAGCAGCCTTCAGACAGGGGGGTCGAATGAGCAGTTCTTC
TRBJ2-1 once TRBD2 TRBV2 CASSELRLAGNEQFF TGTGCCAGCAGTGAATTGCGACTAGCGGGAAATGAGCAGTTCTTC
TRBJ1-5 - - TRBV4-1 CASSQSRGNQPQHF TGCGCCAGCAGCCAATCCCGGGGTAATCAGCCCCAGCATTTT
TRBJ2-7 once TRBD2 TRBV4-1 CASSERLAGPSYEQYF TGCGCCAGCAGCGAAAGACTAGCGGGCCCCTCCTACGAGCAGTACTTC
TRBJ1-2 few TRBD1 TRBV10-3 CAISGRGQGASGYTF TGTGCCATCAGTGGGAGGGGACAGGGGGCGTCTGGCTACACCTTC
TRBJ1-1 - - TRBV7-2 CASSLRDRNTEAFF TGTGCCAGCAGCTTGAGAGACAGGAACACTGAAGCTTTCTTT
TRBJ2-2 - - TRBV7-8 CASRPPGEGIGELFF TGTGCCAGCAGGCCACCGGGAGAAGGGATCGGGGAGCTGTTTTTT
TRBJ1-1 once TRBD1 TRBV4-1 CASSHPGTGFEAFF TGCGCCAGCAGCCACCCGGGGACAGGGTTTGAAGCTTTCTTT
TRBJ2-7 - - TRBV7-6 CASSSVVWMEESSYEQYF TGTGCCAGCAGCTCCGTTGTGTGGATGGAGGAATCCTCCTACGAGCAGTACTTC
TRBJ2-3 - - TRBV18 CASSPWQDTDTQYF TGTGCCAGCTCACCATGGCAGGATACAGATACGCAGTATTTT
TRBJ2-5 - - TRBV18 CASFRDFQETQYF TGTGCCAGCTTCCGGGACTTCCAAGAGACCCAGTACTTC
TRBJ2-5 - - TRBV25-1 CASSELRGQETQYF TGTGCCAGCAGTGAATTAAGGGGACAAGAGACCCAGTACTTC
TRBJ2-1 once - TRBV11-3 CASSLSQANNEQFF TGTGCCAGCAGCTTATCACAAGCGAACAATGAGCAGTTCTTC
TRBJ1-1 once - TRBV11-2 CASSLVGGTEAFF TGTGCCAGCAGCTTAGTGGGGGGCACTGAAGCTTTCTTT
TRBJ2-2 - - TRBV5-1 CASSADIPNTGELFF TGCGCCAGCAGCGCGGACATCCCGAACACCGGGGAGCTGTTTTTT
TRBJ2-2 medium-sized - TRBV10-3 CAIGAGGGGFSAGELFF TGTGCCATCGGAGCAGGTGGGGGCGGCTTTTCGGCCGGGGAGCTGTTTTTT
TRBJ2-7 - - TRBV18 CASSSQGGEQYF TGTGCCAGCTCATCTCAGGGAGGCGAGCAGTACTTC
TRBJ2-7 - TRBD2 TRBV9 CASSVELAGGIHEQYF TGTGCCAGCAGCGTAGAACTAGCGGGAGGAATCCACGAGCAGTACTTC
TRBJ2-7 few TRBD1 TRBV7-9 CASSSVVWTGGPEDEQYF TGTGCCAGCAGTTCGGTCGTTTGGACAGGGGGTCCCGAGGACGAGCAGTACTTC
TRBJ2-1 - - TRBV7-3 CASSLTAGRYNEQFF TGTGCCAGCAGCTTAACTGCGGGCAGGTACAATGAGCAGTTCTTC
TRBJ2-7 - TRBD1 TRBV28 CASSLTLGQGGWYEQYF TGTGCCAGCAGTTTAACCCTTGGACAGGGAGGCTGGTACGAGCAGTACTTC
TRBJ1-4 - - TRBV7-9 CASSLGETGWPNEKLFF TGTGCCAGCAGCTTAGGCGAAACAGGGTGGCCTAATGAAAAACTGTTTTTT
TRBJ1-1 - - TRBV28 CASSPLSRGYTEAFF TGTGCCAGCAGTCCCTTATCCAGGGGTTACACTGAAGCTTTCTTT
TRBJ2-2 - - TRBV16 CASSQAAGVGELFF TGTGCCAGCAGCCAAGCCGCAGGGGTCGGGGAGCTGTTTTTT
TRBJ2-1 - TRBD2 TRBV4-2 CASSQRRGYNEQFF TGTGCCAGCAGCCAACGGCGGGGGTACAATGAGCAGTTCTTC
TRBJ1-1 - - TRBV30 CAWGWAPRNTEAFF TGTGCCTGGGGTTGGGCGCCTCGAAACACTGAAGCTTTCTTT